Each of the 29 T cell receptor beta chains below was sequenced from the same sample in a study of T cell repertoires in cytomegalovirus infection (dated by TCRdb to between 2017 and 2020). Explained via the paper, the treatment or condition label denotes: in vitro stimulation with specific CMV peptide epitopes to enrich CMV-specific T cells. Their antigens remain unidentified. The sequencer was an Illumina HiSeq 1500. TCRdb reran the public reads through fastp at Q25 and MiXCR, keeping productive beta chains. Records with the same CDR3 protein are collapsed into one entry carrying the most frequent genes and DNA. The sample includes around 140,000 distinct CDR3 sequences, with more than 30% observed a single time. The ten largest clones add up to roughly 51% of the sample. Sequencing was performed on CD8+ T cells from cultured PBMCs, taken from culture after CMV antigen stimulation. The receptor set was obtained from a human donor in good health (CMV status not recorded). Some clones in this sample may be carry-over from other donors' samples.

V and J are TRBV19 and TRBJ2-1; 12 bases agree with TRBD2. The CDR3 runs to 16 residues. Germline V gene sequence: CDR1 LNHDA, CDR2 SQIVND (reference sequence). Trimming cost V 10 bases and J 4 bases; bases outside gene matches: 11. CDR3 DNA sequence: TGTGCCACTGCTACTTCTAGCGGGGGGGTATACAATGAGCAGTTCTTC. It encodes CATATSSGGVYNEQFF. The entire variable domain, with the rest obtained from reference TRBV19 and TRBJ2-1, is as follows: DGGITQSPKYLFRKEGQNVTLSCEQNLNHDAMYWYRQDPGQGLRLIYYSQIVNDFQKGDIAEGYSVSREKKESFPLTVTSAQKNPTAFYLCATATSSGGVYNEQFFGPGTRLTVL.

The genes are TRBV27 and TRBJ2-1, with TRBD1 matching 7 bases. Trimming at V came to 5 bases and at J to 7 bases, leaving 8 bases not matched to a gene. CDR3 size: 14 residues. Looked up from germline, CDR1 is MNHEY and CDR2 is SMNVEV (reference sequence). Here the CDR3 reads CASSHDRVRNEQFF. CDR3 DNA: TGTGCCAGCAGTCACGACAGGGTTCGGAATGAGCAGTTCTTC.

The chain has TRBV5-6 and TRBJ2-2; 7 nucleotides match TRBD1. V lost 0 bases to trimming and J lost 1 base; unmatched junction nucleotides: 9. The length of the CDR3 is 18 residues. The germline V gene has CDR1 SGHDT and CDR2 YYEEEE. The CDR3 bases are TGTGCCAGCAGCTTGGTGGGAGAGGGGGCAGAGAACACCGGGGAGCTGTTTTTT. Its protein is CASSLVGEGAENTGELFF.

The CDR3 sequence: CASSRATGEYEQYF. CDR3 DNA sequence: TGTGCCAGCAGCAGAGCGACAGGGGAATACGAGCAGTACTTC. The V and J genes are TRBV7-7 and TRBJ2-7; 8 bases line up with TRBD1. This CDR3 spans 14 amino acids. Germline V CDR1 and CDR2: SSHAT, FNYEAQ (reference sequence). The V gene end was trimmed by 5 bases and the J gene end by 4 bases; junction bases not matched to a gene: 7.

The chain couples TRBV12-3 or TRBV12-4 to TRBJ1-5; D call uncertain. This CDR3 contains 13 residues. With 5 bases removed from V and 6 bases from J, the gap between germline ends came to 11 bases. The CDR3 is CASSPSGSQPQHF. The CDR3, as DNA: TGTGCCAGCAGTCCGAGTGGGAGTCAGCCCCAGCATTTT.

This sequence joins TRBV7-2 and TRBJ1-1, with TRBD1 matching 8 bases. The V segment lost 2 bases and the J segment 6 bases; nucleotides outside the gene matches: 8. The length of the CDR3 is 15 residues. The germline V gene has CDR1 SGHTA and CDR2 FQGNSA. CDR3: CASSLLYRGESEAFF. The DNA of the CDR3 is TGTGCCAGCAGCTTACTATACAGGGGGGAATCTGAAGCTTTCTTT.

The chain links TRBV4-1 to TRBJ2-7, with 7 bases identical to TRBD1. Germline CDR1 is MGHRA and CDR2 is YSYEKL. V dropped 0 bases and J dropped 0; count of bases not matched to a gene: 8. This CDR3 region has 17 residues. The CDR3 sequence: CASSQDPPGQSSYEQYF. The CDR3 DNA reads as TGCGCCAGCAGCCAAGATCCCCCGGGACAGAGCTCCTACGAGCAGTACTTC.

This clonotype was observed a handful of times. This rearrangement joins TRBV12-3 or TRBV12-4 to TRBJ2-7; D remains ambiguous. V was clipped by 5 bases and J by 6 bases, with 11 bases between them. This CDR3 contains 12 residues. The CDR3 reads CASSPNYAEQYF. In DNA form, the CDR3 reads TGTGCCAGCAGTCCTAATTACGCCGAGCAGTACTTC.

The V call is TRBV28, the J call TRBJ2-3; 8 bases are a match to TRBD2. Germline V gene data show CDR1 as MDHEN and CDR2 as SYDVKM. CDR3 length: 14 amino acids. J lost 4 bases, V lost 3 bases, and 3 bases had no gene match. The CDR3 is CASSLRGVPDTQYF. The CDR3 DNA sequence: TGTGCCAGCAGTTTGCGGGGGGTCCCAGATACGCAGTATTTT. The entire variable domain, with the rest obtained from reference TRBV28 and TRBJ2-3, is as follows: DVKVTQSSRYLVKRTGEKVFLECVQDMDHENMFWYRQDPGLGLRLIYFSYDVKMKEKGDIPEGYSVSREKKERFSLILESASTNQTSMYLCASSLRGVPDTQYFGPGTRLTVL.

This chain uses TRBV28 with TRBJ2-5; perhaps TRBD2 as D (5 bases). The V gene's germline CDR1 is MDHEN and CDR2 SYDVKM. V gave up 2 bases and J gave up 5 bases, with 21 bases separating them. The CDR3 contains 17 residues. This CDR3 reads CASSLTLGVGEYETQYF. CDR3 coding DNA: TGTGCCAGCAGTTTAACCTTGGGAGTCGGCGAGTATGAGACCCAGTACTTC.

This clonotype was seen a few times. This chain connects TRBV19 to TRBJ1-5; 10 bases fit TRBD1. With 7 bases clipped from V and 7 bases from J, the junction kept 10 bases outside the gene matches. The CDR3 loop spans 15 amino acids. Germline CDR1 reads LNHDA; CDR2 reads SQIVND (reference sequence). The CDR3 sequence: CASTPGTGAWQPQHF. In DNA form, the CDR3 reads TGTGCCAGTACCCCCGGGACAGGGGCTTGGCAGCCCCAGCATTTT.

This clonotype was observed a few times. The chain is built from TRBV7-6 and TRBJ2-2, with 7 nucleotides matching TRBD1. The CDR3 has 15 residues. Losses at the gene ends were 5 bases for V and 5 bases for J; bases not matched to a gene: 8. CDR1 and CDR2 from the germline V gene are SGHVS and FNYEAQ. The CDR3 nucleotides are TGTGCCAGCAGCCCAAGGACAGGATCAACCGGGGAGCTGTTTTTT. Translated, it gives CASSPRTGSTGELFF.

This chain connects TRBV2 to TRBJ2-1, with 10 bases aligning to TRBD2. Germline trimming cut 6 bases from V and 2 bases from J; bases unmatched to any gene: 7. The length of the CDR3 is 16 residues. CDR1 is SNHLY and CDR2 is FYNNEI in the germline V gene. CDR3 loop: CASRTPSGGAYNEQFF. As DNA, the CDR3 is TGTGCCAGCAGGACCCCCAGCGGGGGGGCCTACAATGAGCAGTTCTTC.

This clonotype was counted between two and nine times. This chain links TRBV6-5 with TRBJ2-2; weak D call: TRBD2 (7 bases). Germline V CDR1 and CDR2: MNHEY, SVGAGI. This CDR3 comprises 16 residues. Trimming left V 0 bases short and J 6 bases short, with 14 bases between. Here the CDR3 reads CASSYSNTGRAGELFF. The CDR3 DNA reads as TGTGCCAGCAGTTACTCCAATACAGGGAGGGCCGGGGAGCTGTTTTTT.

The chain has TRBV28 and TRBJ1-1; D remains ambiguous. The germline gives CDR1 MDHEN, CDR2 SYDVKM. V was cut by 1 base and J by 3 bases, with 9 bases left in between. The CDR3 contains 14 residues. DNA for the CDR3: TGTGCCAGCAGTTTATACCGGGAAGACACTGAAGCTTTCTTT. Translating gives CASSLYREDTEAFF.

The CDR3 region is CASRLNPGWSDEQYF. CDR3 DNA: TGTGCCAGCAGACTCAATCCAGGGTGGAGCGACGAGCAGTACTTC. The chain links TRBV27 to TRBJ2-7, with D possibly matching TRBD1 (5 bases). V gave up 6 bases and J gave up 5 bases, with 20 bases separating them. The CDR3 loop spans 15 amino acids. Germline loops: CDR1 MNHEY, CDR2 SMNVEV (reference sequence).

This clonotype was counted only a few times. The V gene is TRBV7-2, the J gene TRBJ2-5, with 9 bases fitting TRBD2. Per germline, CDR1 SGHTA and CDR2 FQGNSA. J was trimmed by 1 base and V by 5 bases; bases with no gene match: 8. The CDR3 is 16 amino acids. The chain's CDR3 is CASSRGLADAQETQYF. Written as DNA, the CDR3 is TGTGCCAGCAGCCGGGGACTAGCCGATGCCCAAGAGACCCAGTACTTC.

The sample holds many counts of this clonotype. The genes are TRBV5-4 and TRBJ2-5; D is unresolved. Germline V lookup: CDR1 SGHNT, CDR2 YYREEE (reference sequence). The CDR3 sequence is 16 residues long. The V gene lost 1 base and the J gene lost 3 bases, with 16 bases spanning the gap. The CDR3 protein is CASSLNAEMSEETQYF. CDR3 sequence (DNA): TGTGCCAGCAGCTTGAATGCCGAGATGTCCGAAGAGACCCAGTACTTC.

This chain uses TRBV7-9 with TRBJ1-5, with a possible D match to TRBD1 (6 bases). The CDR3 extends over 13 amino acids. Germline V lookup: CDR1 SEHNR, CDR2 FQNEAQ (reference sequence). Deletions cut 5 bases from V and 5 bases from J, with 10 bases between. The CDR3 spells CASSPGGDQPQHF. Here the CDR3 DNA reads TGTGCCAGCAGCCCCGGGGGCGATCAGCCCCAGCATTTT. The full variable domain, in which reference TRBV7-9 and TRBJ1-5 provide the parts outside the CDR3, is DTGVSQNPRHKITKRGQNVTFRCDPISEHNRLYWYRQTLGQGPEFLTYFQNEAQLEKSRLLSDRFSAERPKGSFSTLEIQRTEQGDSAMYLCASSPGGDQPQHFGDGTRLSIL.

A few counts support this clonotype. V usage is TRBV18 and J usage is TRBJ1-2; TRBD1 matches at 8 bases. This CDR3 has 14 residues. The J segment lost 6 bases and the V segment lost 3 bases, leaving 6 bases of the junction unmatched. Germline values: CDR1 KGHSH, CDR2 LQKENI. CDR3 DNA: TGTGCCAGCTCACCGGGACAGGTTGTGAATGGCTACACCTTC. Protein: CASSPGQVVNGYTF.

In this sample, this clonotype turned up many times. The chain combines TRBV7-8 with TRBJ2-5; no clear D. Germline V gene sequence: CDR1 SGHVS, CDR2 FQNEAQ. The CDR3 runs 13 residues. The V end lost 2 bases, the J end lost 4 bases, and 8 bases lay between the germline ends. The CDR3 DNA sequence: TGTGCCAGCAGCTTATCAGATGGAGAGACCCAGTACTTC. Its protein is CASSLSDGETQYF.

This clonotype was recorded at least ten times. The CDR3 region is CASSLASRRNEQFF. The CDR3 DNA follows: TGTGCCAGCAGCTTAGCTTCGCGGAGGAATGAGCAGTTCTTC. V usage is TRBV7-2 and J usage is TRBJ2-1, with D maybe TRBD2 (5 bases). Germline assignment: CDR1 SGHTA and CDR2 FQGNSA. The CDR3 has 14 residues. V gave up 0 bases and J gave up 7 bases, with 10 bases separating them.

In its sample, this clonotype was seen many times. The chain uses TRBV7-6 and TRBJ2-7; the D gene is possibly TRBD2 (5 bases). CDR1 is SGHVS and CDR2 is FNYEAQ in the germline V gene. Trimming shortened V by 1 base and J by 1 base, and 8 bases separated the two germline ends. This CDR3 region has 14 residues. As DNA, the CDR3 is TGTGCCAGCAGCTTAGTCGGGGAATCCTACGAGCAGTACTTC. Translated: CASSLVGESYEQYF.

The chain links TRBV7-6 to TRBJ2-7; 7 bases agree with TRBD1. V was pared by 5 bases and J by 3 bases, with 4 bases of the junction left unmatched. CDR3 size: 13 residues. Germline V gene sequence: CDR1 SGHVS, CDR2 FNYEAQ. The CDR3 DNA is TGTGCCAGCAGCGGGGACAGATTCTACGAGCAGTACTTC. Translated: CASSGDRFYEQYF.

This clonotype was picked up a small number of times. The V and J genes are TRBV20-1 and TRBJ1-6; D is possibly TRBD1 (5 bases). The CDR3 is 12 amino acids. The germline V gene has CDR1 DFQATT and CDR2 SNEGSKA (reference sequence). V was clipped by 5 bases and J by 8 bases, with 10 bases between them. CDR3 DNA sequence: TGCAGTGCTCAGGGAATGGATTCACCCCTCCACTTT. Translated, it gives CSAQGMDSPLHF.

The rearrangement joins TRBV12-3 or TRBV12-4 to TRBJ2-5, with a tentative D call TRBD1 (6 bases). V lost 2 bases, J lost 3 bases, and 13 bases lay in between. The CDR3 covers 15 residues. CDR3 sequence: CASSLWLTGKETQYF. As DNA, the CDR3 is TGTGCCAGCAGTTTATGGCTTACAGGGAAAGAGACCCAGTACTTC.

V usage is TRBV5-4 and J usage is TRBJ1-1; 8 bases line up with TRBD1. The CDR3 is made up of 12 amino acids. The germline gives CDR1 SGHNT, CDR2 YYREEE (reference sequence). V shed 3 bases and J 6 bases; nucleotides not matched to a gene: 1. The CDR3 is CASSSRGPEAFF. The CDR3 DNA reads as TGTGCCAGCAGCTCCAGGGGGCCTGAAGCTTTCTTT. Variable domain in full (rest from reference TRBV5-4 and TRBJ1-1): ETGVTQSPTHLIKTRGQQVTLRCSSQSGHNTVSWYQQALGQGPQFIFQYYREEENGRGNFPPRFSGLQFPNYSSELNVNALELDDSALYLCASSSRGPEAFFGQGTRLTVV.

This clonotype was seen repeatedly, ten times or more. The CDR3 loop is CASSPGTGGPTNYGYTF. CDR3 nucleotide sequence: TGTGCCAGCTCGCCCGGGACAGGGGGCCCCACTAACTATGGCTACACCTTC. This chain joins TRBV18 and TRBJ1-2; 12 bases are shared with TRBD1. Unmatched junction bases numbered 8, after V lost 6 bases and J lost 0 bases. CDR1 and CDR2 (germline): KGHSH, LQKENI. This CDR3 is built from 17 residues.

The CDR3 here is CASSLVGGLNYGYTF. CDR3 nucleotide sequence: TGTGCCAGCAGCTTAGTCGGGGGCCTCAACTATGGCTACACCTTC. The V call is TRBV7-9, the J call TRBJ1-2; D is perhaps TRBD1 (6 bases). Trimming took off 1 base at V and 2 bases at J, with 11 bases between the two ends. CDR3 length equals 15 residues. Germline loops: CDR1 SEHNR, CDR2 FQNEAQ (reference sequence).